The next 26 T cell receptor beta chains were all read from a single sample in a study of cytomegalovirus exposure and HLA in healthy donors. 13 Jbeta primers and 60 Vbeta primers were used for the PCR. Only in-frame clones appear in the TCRdb table, and some are missing; sequencing was by immunoSEQ multiplex PCR. Seen here are roughly 100,000 clones, around 79% observed once, and the top ten hold 4.9%. The sequenced sample was PBMCs. These TCRs come from a woman in her forties in good health and CMV-seronegative.

The sample holds a few counts of this clone. The chain couples TRBV5-6 to TRBJ1-1, with 7 positions matching TRBD1. Trimming took 1 base from V and 12 from J; bases not matched to a gene: 9. From germline, CDR1 is SGHDT and CDR2 YYEEEE. This CDR3 has 13 residues. CDR3 nucleotide sequence: TGTGCCAGCAGCTTGCAGGGGGACTCCTCTTCTTTCTTT. This encodes CASSLQGDSSSFF.

As DNA, the CDR3 is TGTGCCAGTAGTGCGACAGGGTCTGACACTGAAGCTTTCTTT. The encoded protein is CASSATGSDTEAFF. The V and J genes are TRBV19 and TRBJ1-1; 7 bases align to TRBD1. With 5 bases clipped from V and 3 bases from J, the junction kept 6 bases outside the gene matches. This CDR3 spans 14 amino acids. Germline V CDR1 and CDR2: LNHDA, SQIVND (reference sequence).

Here the CDR3 reads CASSLALDYTDTQYF. The CDR3 nucleotides are TGCGCCAGCAGCTTGGCTCTAGACTACACAGATACGCAGTATTTT. The genes are TRBV5-1 and TRBJ2-3, with a tentative D call TRBD2 (5 bases). The length of the CDR3 is 15 residues. Trimming removed 0 bases at V and 2 bases at J, with 10 bases between. Looked up from germline, CDR1 is SGHRS and CDR2 is YFSETQ.

The chain employs TRBV6-5 and TRBJ1-1; D remains ambiguous. Between the trimmed V and J ends, which lost 6 bases and 1 base, there was a span of 15 bases. CDR3 length: 15 amino acids. The germline CDR1 and CDR2 sequences are MNHEY and SVGAGI. The CDR3 protein is CASSSPREGNTEAFF. CDR3 nucleotides: TGTGCCAGCAGCTCACCGCGGGAAGGGAACACTGAAGCTTTCTTT.

The rearrangement joins TRBV11-2 to TRBJ1-1; D is uncertain. Germline V gene sequence: CDR1 SGHAT, CDR2 FQNNGV. The CDR3 is 13 amino acids. The V and J ends lost 6 bases and 5 bases respectively, with 13 bases between them. The CDR3 DNA follows: TGTGCCAGCAGTGTAGCCTCGTGGACTGAAGCTTTCTTT. Amino acid sequence: CASSVASWTEAFF. Combining the CDR3 with reference TRBV11-2 and TRBJ1-1 gives the whole variable domain EAGVAQSPRYKIIEKRQSVAFWCNPISGHATLYWYQQILGQGPKLLIQFQNNGVVDDSQLPKDRFSAERLKGVDSTLKIQPAKLEDSAVYLCASSVASWTEAFFGQGTRLTVV.

The J gene is TRBJ1-5, the V gene TRBV2; D is uncertain. The CDR3 loop spans 15 amino acids. The germline V gene encodes CDR1 SNHLY and CDR2 FYNNEI. Deletions cut 1 base from V and 5 bases from J, with 12 bases between. The CDR3 reads CASSEGGQIYQPQHF. DNA for the CDR3: TGTGCCAGCAGTGAAGGAGGGCAGATCTATCAGCCCCAGCATTTT.

The rearrangement uses TRBV6-5 and TRBJ2-7; D possibly corresponds to TRBD1 (6 bases). This CDR3 has 12 amino acids. Germline CDR1 MNHEY, CDR2 SVGAGI. In DNA form, the CDR3 reads TGTACGACAGGCAAAAGCTCCTACGAGCAGTACTTC. It specifies CTTGKSSYEQYF.

This chain connects TRBV5-1 to TRBJ2-5; unclear D gene. V shed 0 bases and J shed 1 base, with 7 bases lying between them. Per germline, CDR1 SGHRS and CDR2 YFSETQ. CDR3 length: 14 amino acids. This CDR3 reads CASSLGRSQETQYF. The CDR3 DNA reads as TGCGCCAGCAGCTTGGGACGGAGCCAAGAGACCCAGTACTTC. The variable domain in full, with the rest retrieved from reference TRBV5-1 and TRBJ2-5, is KAGVTQTPRYLIKTRGQQVTLSCSPISGHRSVSWYQQTPGQGLQFLFEYFSETQRNKGNFPGRFSGRQFSNSRSEMNVSTLELGDSALYLCASSLGRSQETQYFGPGTRLLVL.

The chain combines TRBV27 with TRBJ1-1; tentatively, D is TRBD1 (5 bases). V lost 6 bases, J lost 4 bases, and 18 bases lay in between. This CDR3 spans 15 amino acids. Germline CDR1 and CDR2: MNHEY and SMNVEV (reference sequence). The CDR3 bases are TGTGCCAGCAGGACCCGGACACCCCTGTTCACTGAAGCTTTCTTT. This encodes CASRTRTPLFTEAFF.

CDR3 sequence (DNA): TGCGCCAGCAGCTTTGAGGATTATGGCTACACCTTC. The encoded protein is CASSFEDYGYTF. The chain combines TRBV5-1 with TRBJ1-2; D not certain. Germline assignment: CDR1 SGHRS and CDR2 YFSETQ. The CDR3 consists of 12 residues. Trimming removed 2 bases from V and 5 bases from J, with 7 bases in between.

V usage is TRBV14 and J usage is TRBJ2-7; 7 nucleotides align to TRBD2. Germline values: CDR1 SGHDN, CDR2 FVKESK. V lost 0 bases and J lost 3; bases outside the gene matches: 14. CDR3 length equals 18 residues. The CDR3 spells CASSQEPAGVAGFYEQYF. CDR3 coding DNA: TGTGCCAGCAGCCAAGAACCGGCCGGGGTAGCGGGTTTCTACGAGCAGTACTTC. The whole variable domain, remainder taken from reference TRBV14 and TRBJ2-7, is EAGVTQFPSHSVIEKGQTVTLRCDPISGHDNLYWYRRVMGKEIKFLLHFVKESKQDESGMPNNRFLAERTGGTYSTLKVQPAELEDSGVYFCASSQEPAGVAGFYEQYFGPGTRLTVT.

The V call is TRBV4-1, the J call TRBJ1-3; D is perhaps TRBD1 (5 bases). This CDR3 region has 16 residues. In germline, CDR1 is MGHRA, CDR2 YSYEKL. Trimming cost V 3 bases and J 0 bases, with 12 bases left between them. The CDR3 nucleotides are TGCGCCAGCAGCCAGACAGCGTACTCCTCTGGAAACACCATATATTTT. This translates into CASSQTAYSSGNTIYF.

The chain joins TRBV28 to TRBJ1-5; maybe TRBD1 (5 bases). V was cut by 5 bases and J by 5 bases, with 7 bases left in between. The germline V gene has CDR1 MDHEN and CDR2 SYDVKM. The CDR3 loop spans 12 amino acids. The CDR3 DNA reads TGTGCCAGCAGTGACAGTGATCAGCCCCAGCATTTT. Translated: CASSDSDQPQHF.

V gene TRBV11-1 combines with J gene TRBJ2-7; 11 bases agree with TRBD1. With V trimmed by 5 bases and J by 3 bases, 9 bases remained unmatched. In germline, CDR1 is SGHAT, CDR2 FQDESV (reference sequence). This CDR3 comprises 16 residues. The CDR3 bases are TGTGCCAGCAGCGTCGGACAGGGGGCCATTTTCTACGAGCAGTACTTC. The encoded protein is CASSVGQGAIFYEQYF. Drawing the rest from reference TRBV11-1 and TRBJ2-7, the complete variable domain is EAEVAQSPRYKITEKSQAVAFWCDPISGHATLYWYRQILGQGPELLVQFQDESVVDDSQLPKDRFSAERLKGVDSTLKIQPAELGDSAMYLCASSVGQGAIFYEQYFGPGTRLTVT.

This clone was counted a single time. J is TRBJ2-5 and V is TRBV5-1; no clear D gene. Deletions cut 4 bases from V and 6 bases from J, with 13 bases between. Germline lookup yields CDR1 SGHRS and CDR2 YFSETQ. The CDR3 loop spans 13 amino acids. The CDR3 bases are TGCGCCAGCAGCCCGTCTACCCATCAGACCCAGTACTTC. This codes for CASSPSTHQTQYF.

The sample holds a few counts of this clone. CDR3 in DNA: TGTGCCAGCAGCCGACAGGTCAGTCTTTACAATGAGCAGTTCTTC. The encoded protein is CASSRQVSLYNEQFF. V is TRBV5-5 and J is TRBJ2-1; D might be TRBD1 (6 bases). The germline CDR1 and CDR2 sequences are SGHKS and YYEKEE (reference sequence). The CDR3 has 15 amino acids. V lost 4 bases to trimming and J lost 4 bases, with 15 bases between them.

The chain combines TRBV4-2 with TRBJ2-2, with TRBD2 identical over 12 bases. This CDR3 comprises 17 residues. With V trimmed by 3 bases and J by 4 bases, 6 bases remained unmatched. Per germline, CDR1 LGHNA and CDR2 YNFKEQ. The DNA for the CDR3 is TGTGCCAGCAGCCAGCCCCTAGCGGGGGGGCCCACCGGGGAGCTGTTTTTT. This codes for CASSQPLAGGPTGELFF.

This rearrangement joins TRBV29-1 to TRBJ1-1; perhaps TRBD1 as D (5 bases). The length of the CDR3 is 11 residues. Germline V gives CDR1 SQVTM, CDR2 ANQGSEA. With 3 bases removed from V and 5 bases from J, the gap between germline ends came to 7 bases. In DNA form, the CDR3 reads TGCAGCGTTGATGCAGGGACTGAAGCTTTCTTT. It encodes CSVDAGTEAFF.

The rearrangement joins TRBV7-2 to TRBJ2-5; 8 bases are a match to TRBD2. With 1 base clipped from V and 1 base from J, the junction kept 5 bases outside the gene matches. Germline V CDR1 and CDR2: SGHTA, FQGNSA. CDR3 length: 16 amino acids. For the CDR3, the DNA is TGTGCCAGCAGCTTAGTTGGCGGGGGGACCCAAGAGACCCAGTACTTC. Translation: CASSLVGGGTQETQYF. The complete variable domain, with remaining parts taken from reference TRBV7-2 and TRBJ2-5, reads GAGVSQSPSNKVTEKGKDVELRCDPISGHTALYWYRQSLGQGLEFLIYFQGNSAPDKSGLPSDRFSAERTGGSVSTLTIQRTQQEDSAVYLCASSLVGGGTQETQYFGPGTRLLVL.

The chain combines TRBV27 with TRBJ1-1; D is possibly TRBD1 (6 bases). Between the trimmed V and J ends, which lost 0 bases and 4 bases, there was a span of 12 bases. The CDR3 has 15 amino acids. CDR1 is MNHEY and CDR2 is SMNVEV in the germline V gene (reference sequence). CDR3 DNA sequence: TGTGCCAGCAGTTTATCCCTGGCCAGGGGCACTGAAGCTTTCTTT. This codes for CASSLSLARGTEAFF.

The table lists this clone with a few counts. V gene TRBV27 combines with J gene TRBJ1-4; TRBD1 might be the D (6 bases). Trimming left V 1 base short and J 1 base short, with 13 bases between. The CDR3 length is 17 residues. Germline lookup yields CDR1 MNHEY and CDR2 SMNVEV (reference sequence). The CDR3 here is CASSLWSGEGTNEKLFF. CDR3 in DNA: TGTGCCAGCAGTTTATGGTCAGGGGAAGGAACTAATGAAAAACTGTTTTTT.

The chain carries TRBV18 and TRBJ2-7; D gene uncertain. Germline values: CDR1 KGHSH, CDR2 LQKENI. The CDR3 is made up of 12 amino acids. V dropped 6 bases and J dropped 2 bases, with 8 bases sitting between them. CDR3 sequence reads: CASSPSPYEQYF. Here the CDR3 DNA reads TGTGCCAGCTCTCCAAGCCCCTACGAGCAGTACTTC.

This clone was counted between two and nine times. V usage is TRBV7-9 and J usage is TRBJ1-2, with TRBD1 matching 8 bases. The CDR3 has 14 amino acids. V was pared by 2 bases and J by 4 bases, with 3 bases of the junction left unmatched. Looked up from germline, CDR1 is SEHNR and CDR2 is FQNEAQ (reference sequence). CDR3 nucleotides: TGTGCCAGCAGCTTACCGGACAGGGTCTATGGCTACACCTTC. As protein: CASSLPDRVYGYTF. The whole variable domain, remainder taken from reference TRBV7-9 and TRBJ1-2, is DTGVSQNPRHKITKRGQNVTFRCDPISEHNRLYWYRQTLGQGPEFLTYFQNEAQLEKSRLLSDRFSAERPKGSFSTLEIQRTEQGDSAMYLCASSLPDRVYGYTFGSGTRLTVV.

This rearrangement joins TRBV27 to TRBJ2-2; D possibly corresponds to TRBD1 (6 bases). Germline V gene sequence: CDR1 MNHEY, CDR2 SMNVEV (reference sequence). The CDR3 has 14 amino acids. V lost 4 bases to trimming and J lost 5 bases, with 11 bases between them. The CDR3 DNA follows: TGTGCCAGCAGTTCCTGGACAGCTACCGGGGAGCTGTTTTTT. Residues: CASSSWTATGELFF.

The chain carries TRBV19 and TRBJ1-3; no clear D. V shed 5 bases and J shed 9 bases, with 14 bases lying between them. The germline gives CDR1 LNHDA, CDR2 SQIVND (reference sequence). This CDR3 is built from 13 residues. CDR3 sequence: CASSSGRYGTIYF. The CDR3 nucleotides are TGTGCCAGTAGTTCAGGCAGATACGGCACCATATATTTT.

This clone showed up just a few times. The DNA of the CDR3 is TGTGCCAGCAGTGAAGCAGGGGGTCAGCCCCAGCATTTT. Translated, it gives CASSEAGGQPQHF. V usage is TRBV6-1 and J usage is TRBJ1-5; a weak D match, TRBD1 (6 bases). The CDR3 spans 13 residues. Trimming stripped 0 bases from V and 6 bases from J, with 6 bases between. Germline CDR1 is MNHNS and CDR2 is SASEGT.